A single sample is the source of the 10 T cell receptor beta chains below, sequenced in a study of post-analysis software for immune sequencing data. Their antigens are not known. Included in the TCR beta cDNA libraries were unique molecular identifiers. TCRdb itself ran the PCR reads through MiXCR, one entry per CDR3 protein. The data hold around 710,000 distinct CDR3 sequences, with roughly 46% observed a single time. Study results and limitations: Roughly five TRBV segments, including TRBV5-6, TRBV5-1 and TRBV20-1, were more frequent in patients than controls.

Specimen: blood. The source of these receptors is a girl aged 5-17 years with multiple sclerosis.

This sequence joins TRBV20-1 and TRBJ1-2, with a tentative D call TRBD1 (6 bases). CDR1 and CDR2 from the germline V gene are DFQATT and SNEGSKA (reference sequence). This CDR3 comprises 14 residues. V was pared by 4 bases and J by 4 bases, with 16 bases between. The CDR3: CSAKGTQIRYGYTF. CDR3 nucleotides: TGCAGTGCTAAGGGGACACAGATTCGCTATGGCTACACCTTC.

J is TRBJ1-2 and V is TRBV20-1; D is perhaps TRBD1 (5 bases). The CDR3 runs 13 residues. Trimming shortened V by 6 bases and J by 2 bases, and 13 bases separated the two germline ends. Germline V gene data show CDR1 as DFQATT and CDR2 as SNEGSKA (reference sequence). The CDR3 loop is CSAGEAENYGYTF. Written as DNA, the CDR3 is TGCAGTGCGGGGGAGGCAGAGAACTATGGCTACACCTTC.

This chain links TRBV6-1 with TRBJ1-1; D may be TRBD1 (5 bases). CDR3 length: 14 amino acids. Germline V gene sequence: CDR1 MNHNS, CDR2 SASEGT. V was cut by 10 bases and J by 0 bases, with 15 bases left in between. The CDR3 here is CATERQPMNTEAFF. The CDR3 DNA sequence: TGTGCCACCGAACGACAGCCCATGAACACTGAAGCTTTCTTT.

In its sample, this clonotype was seen a few times. The CDR3 region has the DNA TGTGCCAGCAGCTTTGATCATGAGCAGTTCTTC. Amino acid sequence: CASSFDHEQFF. The chain links TRBV7-6 to TRBJ2-1; no firm D call. Trimming left V 3 bases short and J 8 bases short, with 5 bases between. The CDR3 extends over 11 amino acids. Germline CDR1 is SGHVS and CDR2 is FNYEAQ.

The CDR3 region has the DNA TGTGCCAGCAGAACACTTGGGGGGGGGGACTATGGCTACACCTTC. Its translation is CASRTLGGGDYGYTF. The chain couples TRBV6-5 to TRBJ1-2, with D perhaps matching TRBD1 (5 bases). Germline V CDR1 and CDR2: MNHEY, SVGAGI. The CDR3 totals 15 residues. V lost 6 bases and J lost 3, with 17 bases in between.

This clonotype was counted a few times. The chain recombines TRBV27 with TRBJ2-7; 9 bases fit TRBD1. Germline V gives CDR1 MNHEY, CDR2 SMNVEV (reference sequence). V was pared by 5 bases and J by 9 bases, with 11 bases of the junction left unmatched. The CDR3 is 14 residues long. As DNA, the CDR3 is TGTGCCAGCAGTGGAATCCCGGGACAGGGTTTGCAGTACTTC. It codes for CASSGIPGQGLQYF.

This clonotype was seen more than once but under ten times. The gene calls are TRBV9 and TRBJ2-7; 14 nucleotides agree with TRBD2. Germline V gene sequence: CDR1 SGDLS, CDR2 YYNGEE. With 4 bases clipped from V and 5 bases from J, the junction kept 8 bases outside the gene matches. The CDR3 length is 16 residues. The DNA of the CDR3 is TGTGCCAGCAGCATCCTCGGGACTAGCGGGAGTGACGAGCAGTACTTC. Residues: CASSILGTSGSDEQYF.

This clonotype was counted at least ten times. The V call is TRBV20-1, the J call TRBJ2-5, with a tentative D call TRBD1 (5 bases). The CDR3 is 12 amino acids. Trimming stripped 0 bases from V and 7 bases from J, with 9 bases between. CDR1 and CDR2 (germline): DFQATT, SNEGSKA (reference sequence). Here the CDR3 DNA reads TGCAGTGCTAGAGACCAGGGCGCGACCCAGTACTTC. It is translated as CSARDQGATQYF.

The CDR3 sequence: CASSTSGAYNEQFF. CDR3 sequence (DNA): TGTGCCAGCTCGACTAGCGGAGCCTACAATGAGCAGTTCTTC. J is TRBJ2-1 and V is TRBV18, with 9 bases matching TRBD2. The CDR3 contains 14 residues. V lost 6 bases and J lost 2; bases outside the gene matches: 2. CDR1 is KGHSH, CDR2 LQKENI, per germline. The full variable domain, its missing parts supplied by reference TRBV18 and TRBJ2-1, is NAGVMQNPRHLVRRRGQEARLRCSPMKGHSHVYWYRQLPEEGLKFMVYLQKENIIDESGMPKERFSAEFPKEGPSILRIQQVVRGDSAAYFCASSTSGAYNEQFFGPGTRLTVL.

V gene TRBV12-3 or TRBV12-4 combines with J gene TRBJ2-2; D is perhaps TRBD1 or TRBD2 (6 bases each). The V end lost 8 bases, the J end lost 3 bases, and 16 bases lay between the germline ends. There are 15 residues in the CDR3. CDR3 DNA: TGTGCCAGCGTGGGCGGGACACCTCACACCGGGGAGCTGTTTTTT. Its protein product is CASVGGTPHTGELFF.